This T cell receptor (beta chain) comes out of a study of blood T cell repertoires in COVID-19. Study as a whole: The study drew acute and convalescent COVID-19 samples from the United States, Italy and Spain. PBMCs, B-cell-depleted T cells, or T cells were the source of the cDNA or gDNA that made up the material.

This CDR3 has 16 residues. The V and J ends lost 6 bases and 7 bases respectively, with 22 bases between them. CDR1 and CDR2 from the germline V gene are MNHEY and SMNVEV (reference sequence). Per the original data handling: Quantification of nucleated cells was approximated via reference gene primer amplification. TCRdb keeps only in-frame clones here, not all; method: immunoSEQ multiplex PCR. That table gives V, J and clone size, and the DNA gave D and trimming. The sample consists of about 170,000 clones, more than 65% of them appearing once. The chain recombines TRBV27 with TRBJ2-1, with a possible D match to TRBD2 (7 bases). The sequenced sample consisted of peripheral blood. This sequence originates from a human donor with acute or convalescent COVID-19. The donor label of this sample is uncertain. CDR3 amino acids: CASSSLGGAKKNEQFF. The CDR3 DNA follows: TGTGCCAGCAGCTCCTTGGGGGGGGCTAAGAAAAATGAGCAGTTCTTC.